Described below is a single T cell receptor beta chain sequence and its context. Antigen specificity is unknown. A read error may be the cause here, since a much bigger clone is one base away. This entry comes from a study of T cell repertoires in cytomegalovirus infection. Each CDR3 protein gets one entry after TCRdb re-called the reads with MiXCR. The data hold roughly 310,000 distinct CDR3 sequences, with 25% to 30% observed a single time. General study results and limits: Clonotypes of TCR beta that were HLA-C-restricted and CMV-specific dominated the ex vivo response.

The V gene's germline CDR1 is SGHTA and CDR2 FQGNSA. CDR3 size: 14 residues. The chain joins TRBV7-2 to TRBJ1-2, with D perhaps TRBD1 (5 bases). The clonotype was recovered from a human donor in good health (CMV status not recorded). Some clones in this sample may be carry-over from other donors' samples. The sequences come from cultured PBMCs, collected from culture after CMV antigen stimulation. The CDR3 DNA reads TGTGCCAGCAGCTTAGCGCAGGGACTCTATGGCTACAACTTC. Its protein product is CASSLAQGLYGYNF.